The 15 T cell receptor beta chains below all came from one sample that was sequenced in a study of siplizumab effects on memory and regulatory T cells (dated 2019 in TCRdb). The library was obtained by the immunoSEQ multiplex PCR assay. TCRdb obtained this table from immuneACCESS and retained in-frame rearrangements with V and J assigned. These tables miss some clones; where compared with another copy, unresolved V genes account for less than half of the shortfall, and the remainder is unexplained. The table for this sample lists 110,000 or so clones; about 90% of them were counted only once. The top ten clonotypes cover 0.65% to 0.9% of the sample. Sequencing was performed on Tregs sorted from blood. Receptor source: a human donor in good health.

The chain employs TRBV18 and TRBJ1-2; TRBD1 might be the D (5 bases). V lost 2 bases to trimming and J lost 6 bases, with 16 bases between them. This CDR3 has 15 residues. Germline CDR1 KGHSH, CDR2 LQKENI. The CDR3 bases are TGTGCCAGCTCACCAGGGGCAAACCTTGGAAATGGCTACACCTTC. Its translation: CASSPGANLGNGYTF.

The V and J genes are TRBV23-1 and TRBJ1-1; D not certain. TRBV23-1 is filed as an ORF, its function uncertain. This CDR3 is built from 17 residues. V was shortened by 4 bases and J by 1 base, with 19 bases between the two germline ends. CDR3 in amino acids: CASSLPTPEPPNTEAFF. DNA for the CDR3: TGCGCCAGCAGTCTCCCAACCCCCGAACCCCCGAACACTGAAGCTTTCTTT.

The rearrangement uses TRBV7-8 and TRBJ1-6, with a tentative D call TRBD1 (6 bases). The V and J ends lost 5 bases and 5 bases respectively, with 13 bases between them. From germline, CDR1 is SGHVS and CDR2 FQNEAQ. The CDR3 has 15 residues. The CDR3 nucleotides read TGTGCCAGCAGCAGTCGGACAGAAAATAATTCACCCCTCCACTTT. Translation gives CASSSRTENNSPLHF.

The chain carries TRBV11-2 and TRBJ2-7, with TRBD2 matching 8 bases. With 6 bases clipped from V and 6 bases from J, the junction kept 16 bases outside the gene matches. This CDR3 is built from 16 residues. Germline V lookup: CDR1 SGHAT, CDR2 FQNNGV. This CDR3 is CASSVNHGLASFEQYF. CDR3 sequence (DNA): TGTGCCAGCAGTGTCAACCACGGACTAGCTTCGTTCGAGCAGTACTTC.

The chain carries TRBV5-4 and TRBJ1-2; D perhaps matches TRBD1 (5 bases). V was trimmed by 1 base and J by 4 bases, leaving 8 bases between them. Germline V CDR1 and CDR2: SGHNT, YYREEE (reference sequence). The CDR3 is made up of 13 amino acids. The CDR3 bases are TGTGCCAGCAGCTTGTCAGGGACCTATGGCTACACCTTC. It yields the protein CASSLSGTYGYTF.

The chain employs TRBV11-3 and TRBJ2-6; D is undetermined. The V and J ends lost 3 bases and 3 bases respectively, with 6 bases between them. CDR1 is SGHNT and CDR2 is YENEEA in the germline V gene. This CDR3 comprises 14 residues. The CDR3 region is CASSLGNGANVLTF. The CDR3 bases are TGTGCCAGCAGCTTGGGCAATGGGGCCAACGTCCTGACTTTC.

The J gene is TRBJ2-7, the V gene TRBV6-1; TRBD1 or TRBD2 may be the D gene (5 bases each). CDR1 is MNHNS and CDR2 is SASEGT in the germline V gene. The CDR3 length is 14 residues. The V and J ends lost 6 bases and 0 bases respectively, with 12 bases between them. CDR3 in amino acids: CASRDPGASYEQYF. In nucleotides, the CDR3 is TGTGCCAGCAGGGACCCCGGGGCCTCCTACGAGCAGTACTTC.

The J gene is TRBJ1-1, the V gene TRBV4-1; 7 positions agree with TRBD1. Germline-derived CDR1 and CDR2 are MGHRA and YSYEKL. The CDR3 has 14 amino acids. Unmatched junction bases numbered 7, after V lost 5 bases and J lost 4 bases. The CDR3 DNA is TGCGCCAGCAGCTCAAGACAGGGTAGCACTGAAGCTTTCTTT. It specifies CASSSRQGSTEAFF.

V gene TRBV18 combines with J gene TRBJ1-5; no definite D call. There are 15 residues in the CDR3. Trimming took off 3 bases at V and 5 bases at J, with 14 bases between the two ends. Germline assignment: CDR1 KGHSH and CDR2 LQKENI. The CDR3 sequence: CASSPASLGDQPQHF. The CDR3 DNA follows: TGTGCCAGCTCACCGGCTAGCCTAGGAGATCAGCCCCAGCATTTT.

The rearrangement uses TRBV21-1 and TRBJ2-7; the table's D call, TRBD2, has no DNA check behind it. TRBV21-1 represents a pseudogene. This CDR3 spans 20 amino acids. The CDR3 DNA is TGTGCCAGCAGCAGTGGACTAGGCACCGGTTCGCTCGCTAATTCCTACGAGCAGTACTTC. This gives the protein CASSSGLGTGSLANSYEQYF.

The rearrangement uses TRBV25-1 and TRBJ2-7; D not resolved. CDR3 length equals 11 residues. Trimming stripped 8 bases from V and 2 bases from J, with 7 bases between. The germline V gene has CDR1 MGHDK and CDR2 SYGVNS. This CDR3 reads CASGRTYEQYF. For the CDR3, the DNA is TGTGCCAGCGGCAGAACCTACGAGCAGTACTTC.

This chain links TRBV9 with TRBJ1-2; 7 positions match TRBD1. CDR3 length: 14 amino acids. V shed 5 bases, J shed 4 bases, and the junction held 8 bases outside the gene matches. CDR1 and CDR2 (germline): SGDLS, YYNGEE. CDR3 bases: TGTGCCAGCAGTTGGGACAGTGCTGGCTATGGCTACACCTTC. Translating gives CASSWDSAGYGYTF.

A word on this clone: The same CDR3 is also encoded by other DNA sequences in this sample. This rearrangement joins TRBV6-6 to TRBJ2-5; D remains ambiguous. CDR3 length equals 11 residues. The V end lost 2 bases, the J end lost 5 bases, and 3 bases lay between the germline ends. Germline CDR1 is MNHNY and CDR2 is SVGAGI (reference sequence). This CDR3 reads CASSYRETQYF. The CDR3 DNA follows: TGTGCCAGCAGTTACCGGGAGACCCAGTACTTC.

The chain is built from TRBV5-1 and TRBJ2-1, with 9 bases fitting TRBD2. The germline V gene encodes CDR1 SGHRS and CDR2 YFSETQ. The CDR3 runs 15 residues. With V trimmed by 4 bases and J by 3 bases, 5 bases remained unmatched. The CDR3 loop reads CASSQGLASYNEQFF. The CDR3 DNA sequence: TGCGCCAGCAGCCAAGGACTAGCGAGCTACAATGAGCAGTTCTTC.

The CDR3 DNA sequence: TGTGCCAGCAGCCAAGATCCCGTCACAATCGGCACCATATATTTT. It codes for CASSQDPVTIGTIYF. The gene calls are TRBV4-2 and TRBJ1-3; no reliable D call. The CDR3 contains 15 residues. The germline CDR1 and CDR2 sequences are LGHNA and YNFKEQ. V was clipped by 0 bases and J by 9 bases, with 15 bases between them.